This entry lists 5 T cell receptor beta chains sequenced from one sample in a study of blood T cells in healthy people across ages. A second PCR of 7 to 11 cycles used a sample-barcoded 5' primer and a J-beta primer mix. TCRdb ran MiXCR on the 5' RACE reads and lists one entry per CDR3 protein. This sample has roughly 900,000 distinct CDR3 sequences, with roughly 50% found just once. The sample was blood. These receptors were collected from a man aged 25 to 40 in good health.

The rearrangement links TRBV5-1 to TRBJ2-5, with 10 nucleotides matching TRBD2. V was clipped by 3 bases and J by 1 base; unmatched bases: 3. Germline V gene lookup returns CDR1 SGHRS and CDR2 YFSETQ. The CDR3 totals 15 residues. The DNA of the CDR3 is TGCGCCAGCAGCTACACTAGCGGGGCCCAAGAGACCCAGTACTTC. Its translation is CASSYTSGAQETQYF.

The J gene is TRBJ2-3, the V gene TRBV6-2 or TRBV6-3, with 9 bases matching TRBD2. Germline trimming cut 4 bases from V and 6 bases from J; bases unmatched to any gene: 8. Germline loops: CDR1 MNHEY, CDR2 SVGEGT. The CDR3 totals 15 residues. The CDR3 region has the DNA TGTGCCAGCAGTTCCGACCTAGCGGGACTGGATACGCAGTATTTT. It specifies CASSSDLAGLDTQYF.

The chain joins TRBV2 to TRBJ2-4; possibly TRBD2 for D (7 bases). From germline, CDR1 is SNHLY and CDR2 FYNNEI. V lost 7 bases and J 3 bases, leaving 13 bases between the germline ends. The CDR3 extends over 14 amino acids. The CDR3 protein is CASTHREGKNIQYF. The DNA for the CDR3 is TGTGCCAGCACCCACAGGGAGGGCAAAAACATTCAGTACTTC.

The gene calls are TRBV10-3 and TRBJ1-2; D remains unclear. The germline V gene encodes CDR1 ENHRY and CDR2 SYGVKD. V was shortened by 0 bases and J by 3 bases, with 8 bases between the two germline ends. The CDR3 is made up of 14 amino acids. DNA for the CDR3: TGTGCCATCAGTGAGTCCGGCTCTCACTATGGCTACACCTTC. Protein product: CAISESGSHYGYTF.

This clonotype was recorded a few times. V and J are TRBV6-1 and TRBJ2-3, with D possibly TRBD2 on 5 matching bases. V was pared by 2 bases and J by 6 bases, with 9 bases between. The germline CDR1 and CDR2 sequences are MNHNS and SASEGT. The CDR3 runs 13 residues. In DNA form, the CDR3 reads TGTGCCAGCAGTGAACAGGAGCGGGATACGCAGTATTTT. Translation gives CASSEQERDTQYF.